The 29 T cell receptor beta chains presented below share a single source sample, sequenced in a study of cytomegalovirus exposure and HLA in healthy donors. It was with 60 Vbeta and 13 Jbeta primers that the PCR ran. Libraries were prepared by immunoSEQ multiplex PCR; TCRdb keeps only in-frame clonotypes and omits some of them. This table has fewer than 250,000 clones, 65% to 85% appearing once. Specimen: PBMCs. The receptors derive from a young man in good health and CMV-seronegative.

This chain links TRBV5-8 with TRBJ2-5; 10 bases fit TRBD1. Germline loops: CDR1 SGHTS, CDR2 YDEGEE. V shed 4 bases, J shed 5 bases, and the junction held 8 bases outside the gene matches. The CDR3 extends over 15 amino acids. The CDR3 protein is CASSHRDRGVETQYF. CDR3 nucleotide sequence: TGTGCCAGCAGCCACCGGGACAGGGGAGTGGAGACCCAGTACTTC.

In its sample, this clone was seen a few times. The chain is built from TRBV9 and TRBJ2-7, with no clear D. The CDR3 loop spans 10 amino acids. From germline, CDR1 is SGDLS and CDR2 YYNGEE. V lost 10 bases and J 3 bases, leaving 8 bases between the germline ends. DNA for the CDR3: TGTGCCCCCGTTTTCTACGAGCAGTACTTC. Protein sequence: CAPVFYEQYF.

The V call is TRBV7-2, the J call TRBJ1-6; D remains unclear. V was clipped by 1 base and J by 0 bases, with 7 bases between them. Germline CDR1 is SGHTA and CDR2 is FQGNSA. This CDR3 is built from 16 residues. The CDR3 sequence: CASSLDKNSYNSPLHF. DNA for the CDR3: TGTGCCAGCAGCTTAGACAAAAACTCCTATAATTCACCCCTCCACTTT.

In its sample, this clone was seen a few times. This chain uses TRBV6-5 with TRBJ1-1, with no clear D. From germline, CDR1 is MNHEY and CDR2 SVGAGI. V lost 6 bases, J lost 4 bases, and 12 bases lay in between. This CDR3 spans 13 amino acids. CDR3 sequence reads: CASRSQASTEAFF. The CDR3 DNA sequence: TGTGCCAGCAGATCCCAGGCTTCCACTGAAGCTTTCTTT.

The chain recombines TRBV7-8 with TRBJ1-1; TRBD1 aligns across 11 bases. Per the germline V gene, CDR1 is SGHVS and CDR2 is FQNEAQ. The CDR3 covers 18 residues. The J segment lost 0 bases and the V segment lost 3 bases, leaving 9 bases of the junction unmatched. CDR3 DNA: TGTGCCAGCAGCTTTCCCAGGGACAGGGGGGGATTGAACACTGAAGCTTTCTTT. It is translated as CASSFPRDRGGLNTEAFF.

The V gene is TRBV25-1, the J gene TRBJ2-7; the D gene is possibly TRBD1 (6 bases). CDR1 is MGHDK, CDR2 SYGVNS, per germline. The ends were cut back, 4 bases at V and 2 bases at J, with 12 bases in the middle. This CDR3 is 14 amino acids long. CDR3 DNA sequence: TGTGCCAGCAGTGGGAGGACAGTGACCTACGAGCAGTACTTC. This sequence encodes CASSGRTVTYEQYF.

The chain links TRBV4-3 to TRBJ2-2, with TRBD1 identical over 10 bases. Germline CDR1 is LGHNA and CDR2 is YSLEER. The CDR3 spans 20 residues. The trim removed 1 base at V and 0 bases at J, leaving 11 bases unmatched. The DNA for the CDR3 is TGCGCCAGCAGCCAAGTTGGGGGGACAGGGGCCTTCACGAACACCGGGGAGCTGTTTTTT. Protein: CASSQVGGTGAFTNTGELFF.

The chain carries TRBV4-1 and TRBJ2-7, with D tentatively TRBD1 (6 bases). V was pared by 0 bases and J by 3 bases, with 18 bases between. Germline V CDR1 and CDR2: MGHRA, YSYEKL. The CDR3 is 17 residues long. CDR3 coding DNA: TGCGCCAGCAGCCAAGATCCCCGGACAGATAGTTACTACGAGCAGTACTTC. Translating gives CASSQDPRTDSYYEQYF.

In DNA form, the CDR3 reads TGCGCCAGCAGCCAAGAAGGGACTAGCGGGAGTGGGACCCAGTACTTC. This sequence encodes CASSQEGTSGSGTQYF. V is TRBV4-3 and J is TRBJ2-5; 14 bases fit TRBD2. V trimming: 0 bases; J trimming: 7 bases; junction bases outside the gene matches: 4. Per the germline V gene, CDR1 is LGHNA and CDR2 is YSLEER. The CDR3 is 16 amino acids.

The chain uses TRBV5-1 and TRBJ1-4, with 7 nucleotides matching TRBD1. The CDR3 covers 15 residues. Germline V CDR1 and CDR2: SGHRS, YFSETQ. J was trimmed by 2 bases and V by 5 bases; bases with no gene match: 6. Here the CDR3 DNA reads TGCGCCAGCAGGGGACAGCCCCCGACTAATGAAAAACTGTTTTTT. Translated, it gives CASRGQPPTNEKLFF. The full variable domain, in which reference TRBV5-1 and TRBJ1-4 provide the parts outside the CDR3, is KAGVTQTPRYLIKTRGQQVTLSCSPISGHRSVSWYQQTPGQGLQFLFEYFSETQRNKGNFPGRFSGRQFSNSRSEMNVSTLELGDSALYLCASRGQPPTNEKLFFGSGTQLSVL.

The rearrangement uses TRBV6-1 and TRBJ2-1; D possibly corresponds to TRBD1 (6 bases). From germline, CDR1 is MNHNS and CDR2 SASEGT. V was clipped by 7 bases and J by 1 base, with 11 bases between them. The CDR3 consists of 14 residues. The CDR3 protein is CASTAQGSYNEQFF. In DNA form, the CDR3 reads TGTGCCAGCACCGCGCAGGGGTCCTACAATGAGCAGTTCTTC.

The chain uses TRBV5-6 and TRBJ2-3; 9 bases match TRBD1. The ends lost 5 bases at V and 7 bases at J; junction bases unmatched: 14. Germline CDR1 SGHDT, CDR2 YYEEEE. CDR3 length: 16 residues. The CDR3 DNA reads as TGTGCCAGCAGTAAAACCGGGACAGGGTCGAGTTATACGCAGTATTTT. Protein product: CASSKTGTGSSYTQYF.

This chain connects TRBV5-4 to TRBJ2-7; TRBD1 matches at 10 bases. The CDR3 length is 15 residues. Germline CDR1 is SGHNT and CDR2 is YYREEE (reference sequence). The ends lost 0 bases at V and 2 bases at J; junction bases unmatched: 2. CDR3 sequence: CASSLGDRGPYEQYF. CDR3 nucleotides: TGTGCCAGCAGCTTGGGAGACAGGGGGCCCTACGAGCAGTACTTC.

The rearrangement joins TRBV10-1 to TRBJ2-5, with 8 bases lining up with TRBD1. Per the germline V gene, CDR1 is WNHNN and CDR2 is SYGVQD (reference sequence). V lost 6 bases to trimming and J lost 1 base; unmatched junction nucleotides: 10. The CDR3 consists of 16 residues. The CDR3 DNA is TGCGCCAGCAGATCTATGGACAGGGAGACCCAAGAGACCCAGTACTTC. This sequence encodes CASRSMDRETQETQYF.

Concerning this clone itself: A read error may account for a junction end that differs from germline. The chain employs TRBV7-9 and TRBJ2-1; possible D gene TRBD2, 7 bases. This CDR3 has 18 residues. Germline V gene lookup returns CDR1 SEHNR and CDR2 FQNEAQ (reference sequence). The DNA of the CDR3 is TGTTCCAGCAGAATAAAGGGAGGGGAGGGGGGCTTCAGGAATGAGCAGTTCTTC. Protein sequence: CSSRIKGGEGGFRNEQFF.

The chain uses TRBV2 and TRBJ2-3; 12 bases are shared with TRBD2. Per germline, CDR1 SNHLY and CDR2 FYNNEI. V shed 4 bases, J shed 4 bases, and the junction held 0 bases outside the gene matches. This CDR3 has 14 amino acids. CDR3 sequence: CASSGTSGADTQYF. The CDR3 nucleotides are TGTGCCAGCAGTGGGACTAGCGGGGCAGATACGCAGTATTTT.

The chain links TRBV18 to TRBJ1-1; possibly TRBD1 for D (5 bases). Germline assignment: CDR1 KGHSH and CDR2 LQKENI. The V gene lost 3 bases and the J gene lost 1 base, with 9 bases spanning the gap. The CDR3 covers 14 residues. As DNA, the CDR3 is TGTGCCAGCTCACCTCGGAGGGGGAACACTGAAGCTTTCTTT. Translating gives CASSPRRGNTEAFF. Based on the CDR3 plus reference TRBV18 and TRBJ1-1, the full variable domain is NAGVMQNPRHLVRRRGQEARLRCSPMKGHSHVYWYRQLPEEGLKFMVYLQKENIIDESGMPKERFSAEFPKEGPSILRIQQVVRGDSAAYFCASSPRRGNTEAFFGQGTRLTVV.

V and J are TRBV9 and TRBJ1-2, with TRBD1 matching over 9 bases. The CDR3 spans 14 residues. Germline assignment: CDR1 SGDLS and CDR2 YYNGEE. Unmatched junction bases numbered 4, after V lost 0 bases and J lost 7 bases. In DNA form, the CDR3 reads TGTGCCAGCAGCGTAGGGGACAGGGTCCCTGGCTACACCTTC. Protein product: CASSVGDRVPGYTF.

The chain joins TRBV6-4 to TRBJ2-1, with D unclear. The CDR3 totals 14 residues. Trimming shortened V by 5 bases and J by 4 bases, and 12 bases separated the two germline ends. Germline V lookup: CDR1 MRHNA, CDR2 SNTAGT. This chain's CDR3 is CASSPDAAYNEQFF. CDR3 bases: TGTGCCAGCAGTCCCGACGCGGCTTACAATGAGCAGTTCTTC.

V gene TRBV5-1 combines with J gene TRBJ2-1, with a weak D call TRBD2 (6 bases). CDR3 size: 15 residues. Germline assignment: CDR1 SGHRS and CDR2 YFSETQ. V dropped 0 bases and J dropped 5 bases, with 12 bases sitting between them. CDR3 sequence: CASSLGAGPHNEQFF. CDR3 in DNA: TGCGCCAGCAGCTTGGGTGCGGGACCCCACAATGAGCAGTTCTTC. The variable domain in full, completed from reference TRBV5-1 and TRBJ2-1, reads KAGVTQTPRYLIKTRGQQVTLSCSPISGHRSVSWYQQTPGQGLQFLFEYFSETQRNKGNFPGRFSGRQFSNSRSEMNVSTLELGDSALYLCASSLGAGPHNEQFFGPGTRLTVL.

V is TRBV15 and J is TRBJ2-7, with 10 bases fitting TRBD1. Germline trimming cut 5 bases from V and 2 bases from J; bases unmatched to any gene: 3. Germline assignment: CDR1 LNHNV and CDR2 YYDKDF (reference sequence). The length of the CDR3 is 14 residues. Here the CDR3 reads CATSRTGGPYEQYF. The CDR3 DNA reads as TGTGCCACCAGCCGGACAGGGGGTCCCTACGAGCAGTACTTC.

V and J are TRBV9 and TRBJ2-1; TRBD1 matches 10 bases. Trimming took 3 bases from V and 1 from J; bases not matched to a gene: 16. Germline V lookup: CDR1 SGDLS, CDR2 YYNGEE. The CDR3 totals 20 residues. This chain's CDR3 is CASSGLGQGGVVRSYNEQFF. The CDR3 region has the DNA TGTGCCAGCAGCGGCCTAGGACAGGGGGGTGTGGTGAGGTCCTACAATGAGCAGTTCTTC. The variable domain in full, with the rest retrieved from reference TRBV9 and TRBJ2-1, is DSGVTQTPKHLITATGQRVTLRCSPRSGDLSVYWYQQSLDQGLQFLIQYYNGEERAKGNILERFSAQQFPDLHSELNLSSLELGDSALYFCASSGLGQGGVVRSYNEQFFGPGTRLTVL.

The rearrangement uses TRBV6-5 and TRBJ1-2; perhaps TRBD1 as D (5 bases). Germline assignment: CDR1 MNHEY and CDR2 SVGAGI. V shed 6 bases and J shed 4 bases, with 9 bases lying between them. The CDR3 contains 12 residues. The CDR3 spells CASSPGGYGYTF. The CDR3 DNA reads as TGTGCCAGCAGCCCGGGGGGCTATGGCTACACCTTC.

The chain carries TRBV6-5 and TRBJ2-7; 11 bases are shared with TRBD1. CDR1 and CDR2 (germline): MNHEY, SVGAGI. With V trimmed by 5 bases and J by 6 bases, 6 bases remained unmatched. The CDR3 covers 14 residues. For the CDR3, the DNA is TGTGCCAGCAGTCGTGGACAGGGGGCTCTCGAGCAGTACTTC. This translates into CASSRGQGALEQYF.

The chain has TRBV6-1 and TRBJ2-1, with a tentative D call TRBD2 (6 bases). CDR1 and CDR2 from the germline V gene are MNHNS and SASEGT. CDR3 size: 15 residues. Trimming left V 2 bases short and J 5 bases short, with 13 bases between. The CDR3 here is CASSEWASANNEQFF. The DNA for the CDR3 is TGTGCCAGCAGTGAATGGGCTAGCGCCAACAATGAGCAGTTCTTC.

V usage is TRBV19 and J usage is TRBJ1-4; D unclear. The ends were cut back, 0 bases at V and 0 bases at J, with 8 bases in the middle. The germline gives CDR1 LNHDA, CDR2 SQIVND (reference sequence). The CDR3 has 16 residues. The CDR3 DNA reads TGTGCCAGTAGTATAGATCACGGGGCAACTAATGAAAAACTGTTTTTT. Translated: CASSIDHGATNEKLFF.

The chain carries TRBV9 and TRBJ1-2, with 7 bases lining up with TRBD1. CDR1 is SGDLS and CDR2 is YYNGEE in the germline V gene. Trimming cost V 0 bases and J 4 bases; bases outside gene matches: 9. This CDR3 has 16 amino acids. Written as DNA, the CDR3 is TGTGCCAGCAGCGTAGAGCTACAGGGGAATATCTATGGCTACACCTTC. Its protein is CASSVELQGNIYGYTF.

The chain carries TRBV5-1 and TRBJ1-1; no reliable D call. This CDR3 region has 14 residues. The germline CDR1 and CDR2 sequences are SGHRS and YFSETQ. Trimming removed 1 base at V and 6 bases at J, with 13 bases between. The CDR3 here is CASSLTLGFSEAFF. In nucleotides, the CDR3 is TGCGCCAGCAGCTTGACTCTTGGTTTTTCTGAAGCTTTCTTT.

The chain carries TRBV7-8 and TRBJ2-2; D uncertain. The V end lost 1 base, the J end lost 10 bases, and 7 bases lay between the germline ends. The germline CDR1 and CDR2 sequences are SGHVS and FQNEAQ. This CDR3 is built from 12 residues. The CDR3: CASSLGDEELFF. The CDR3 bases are TGTGCCAGCAGCTTAGGAGATGAGGAGCTGTTTTTT.